These 30 T cell receptor beta chains came from one sample sequenced in a study of Graves' ophthalmopathy and Graves' hyperthyroidism. For repertoire sequencing, the TCR beta CDR3 regions were amplified from RNA transcripts. In the first round, RT-PCR was carried out with HTBI primers, and a multiplex PCR formed the second round. TCRdb re-called the multiplex PCR reads with MiXCR, one entry per CDR3 protein. The sample has around 600,000 distinct CDR3 sequences, 35% to 45% seen once. Sequencing input: peripheral blood. Every receptor here comes from an adult man with Graves' ophthalmopathy.

This clonotype was seen at least ten times. The chain has TRBV10-3 and TRBJ2-7; TRBD1 is a possible D gene (7 bases). Looked up from germline, CDR1 is ENHRY and CDR2 is SYGVKD. The CDR3 has 15 residues. Trimming took 4 bases from V and 1 from J, leaving 14 bases between them. CDR3 DNA sequence: TGTGCCATCAGTGGGGGGGCAGGGGGATCCTACGAGCAGTACTTC. Residues: CAISGGAGGSYEQYF.

There are a few counts of this clonotype. This chain connects TRBV2 to TRBJ1-1, with D perhaps TRBD1 (5 bases). The length of the CDR3 is 14 residues. The V end was cut by 6 bases, the J end by 1 base, with 12 bases between. The germline V gene encodes CDR1 SNHLY and CDR2 FYNNEI. The chain's CDR3 is CASRGGGENTEAFF. The CDR3 DNA reads TGTGCCAGCAGGGGGGGAGGGGAGAACACTGAAGCTTTCTTT.

The table lists this clonotype with many counts. The gene calls are TRBV7-2 and TRBJ1-3; D not resolved. Germline V gene lookup returns CDR1 SGHTA and CDR2 FQGNSA. This CDR3 has 16 amino acids. Trimming removed 5 bases at V and 3 bases at J, with 17 bases between. The CDR3 region is CASSPKASHGGNTIYF. Written as DNA, the CDR3 is TGTGCCAGCAGCCCCAAGGCGTCCCACGGTGGAAACACCATATATTTT.

The rearrangement links TRBV2 to TRBJ1-1, with 9 nucleotides matching TRBD1. The CDR3 contains 16 residues. V lost 5 bases and J lost 0; bases outside the gene matches: 7. Germline V gene sequence: CDR1 SNHLY, CDR2 FYNNEI. The CDR3 sequence is CASSLRDREMNTEAFF. The CDR3 DNA is TGTGCCAGCAGTCTAAGGGACAGGGAGATGAACACTGAAGCTTTCTTT.

The chain is built from TRBV7-9 and TRBJ1-2; the D gene is possibly TRBD1 (5 bases). This CDR3 is 11 amino acids long. V dropped 11 bases and J dropped 4 bases, with 11 bases sitting between them. Per the germline V gene, CDR1 is SEHNR and CDR2 is FQNEAQ (reference sequence). The CDR3 bases are TGTGCCTGCCGGGACCTCTATGGCTACACCTTC. Its translation is CACRDLYGYTF.

The table lists this clonotype with many counts. This sequence joins TRBV20-1 and TRBJ1-4; TRBD1 is a possible D gene (6 bases). This CDR3 contains 14 residues. V lost 3 bases to trimming and J lost 7 bases, with 15 bases between them. The germline CDR1 and CDR2 sequences are DFQATT and SNEGSKA (reference sequence). CDR3: CSARETGSGEKLFF. CDR3 in DNA: TGCAGTGCTAGGGAGACAGGCAGTGGTGAAAAACTGTTTTTT.

The chain carries TRBV25-1 and TRBJ2-3; D remains unclear. CDR3 size: 12 residues. Trimming took off 8 bases at V and 6 bases at J, with 12 bases between the two ends. Per germline, CDR1 MGHDK and CDR2 SYGVNS. The CDR3: CASRSPVDTQYF. In nucleotides, the CDR3 is TGTGCCAGCCGATCCCCCGTGGATACGCAGTATTTT.

With respect to this clonotype: The junction and the germline gene differ at one end; a read error may be behind it. The V and J genes are TRBV10-3 and TRBJ2-5; tentatively, D is TRBD2 (6 bases). Per germline, CDR1 ENHRY and CDR2 SYGVKD. CDR3 length: 17 residues. The CDR3 here is CASSLGAGTPRRETQYF. The CDR3 nucleotides read TGTGCCAGCAGTTTAGGGGCCGGGACTCCAAGGAGGGAGACCCAGTACTTC.

The CDR3, as DNA: TGTGCCAGCAGCCCCGGGACTCTCCACTTT. It yields the protein CASSPGTLHF. This sequence joins TRBV7-3 and TRBJ1-6; TRBD1 might be the D (5 bases). Germline V lookup: CDR1 SGHTA, CDR2 FQGTGA. Trimming shortened V by 5 bases and J by 16 bases, and 9 bases separated the two germline ends. There are 10 residues in the CDR3.

This chain connects TRBV2 to TRBJ2-2; tentative D call: TRBD2 (5 bases). The CDR3 sequence is 12 residues long. Germline loops: CDR1 SNHLY, CDR2 FYNNEI. V was pared by 6 bases and J by 6 bases, with 8 bases between. CDR3 DNA: TGTGCCAGCAGCGCGGACTCCGGGGAGCTGTTTTTT. Translation: CASSADSGELFF.

V gene TRBV10-2 combines with J gene TRBJ2-7, with D tentatively TRBD1 (6 bases). The V gene's germline CDR1 is WSHSY and CDR2 SAAADI. The CDR3 is made up of 15 amino acids. The V gene lost 5 bases and the J gene lost 4 bases, with 18 bases spanning the gap. The CDR3 sequence is CASSYGAAGVYEQYF. The CDR3 DNA follows: TGCGCCAGCAGTTACGGGGCGGCAGGGGTGTACGAGCAGTACTTC.

This rearrangement joins TRBV5-5 to TRBJ1-5, with unresolved D. Trimming took off 5 bases at V and 5 bases at J, with 11 bases between the two ends. The CDR3 extends over 13 amino acids. CDR1 and CDR2 from the germline V gene are SGHKS and YYEKEE (reference sequence). The CDR3 loop is CASSYGEYQPQHF. CDR3 nucleotides: TGTGCCAGCAGTTATGGGGAATATCAGCCCCAGCATTTT.

This clonotype was observed once. The V gene is TRBV29-1, the J gene TRBJ1-2; D might be TRBD1 (5 bases). Looked up from germline, CDR1 is SQVTM and CDR2 is ANQGSEA. The CDR3 is 14 residues long. V was trimmed by 6 bases and J by 3 bases, leaving 17 bases between them. The CDR3 spells CSVDDSWGDYGYTF. For the CDR3, the DNA is TGCAGCGTGGACGACAGCTGGGGGGACTATGGCTACACCTTC.

This chain uses TRBV19 with TRBJ2-2; 8 nucleotides align to TRBD1. CDR3 size: 15 residues. V trimming: 5 bases; J trimming: 4 bases; junction bases outside the gene matches: 6. The germline CDR1 and CDR2 sequences are LNHDA and SQIVND (reference sequence). The CDR3 nucleotides read TGTGCCAGTAGTGAGGACAGGGCGGGCACCGGGGAGCTGTTTTTT. It encodes CASSEDRAGTGELFF.

This clonotype was recorded many times. V and J are TRBV5-1 and TRBJ1-1, with D maybe TRBD1 (6 bases). CDR1 is SGHRS, CDR2 YFSETQ, per germline. V was cut by 3 bases and J by 1 base, with 13 bases left in between. This CDR3 has 15 amino acids. DNA for the CDR3: TGCGCCAGCAGCTCCTCCGGGACACCGAACACTGAAGCTTTCTTT. Translation gives CASSSSGTPNTEAFF.

The chain carries TRBV15 and TRBJ2-2, with a possible D match to TRBD1 (6 bases). V lost 5 bases and J lost 8, with 15 bases in between. The CDR3 totals 14 residues. Germline CDR1 LNHNV, CDR2 YYDKDF (reference sequence). The CDR3 coding sequence is TGTGCCACCAGCGCGCGACCCGGGACAGGGGAGCTGTTTTTT. Its protein is CATSARPGTGELFF.

The V and J genes are TRBV7-2 and TRBJ2-7; 12 bases match TRBD2. J was trimmed by 3 bases and V by 11 bases; bases with no gene match: 5. This CDR3 is built from 13 residues. Germline V gene sequence: CDR1 SGHTA, CDR2 FQGNSA. CDR3 sequence: CAWQLAGGYEQYF. DNA of the CDR3: TGTGCCTGGCAACTAGCGGGAGGCTACGAGCAGTACTTC.

This chain connects TRBV9 to TRBJ2-7; D is possibly TRBD1 or TRBD2 (6 bases each). In germline, CDR1 is SGDLS, CDR2 YYNGEE. The germline V and J ends were trimmed by 3 bases and 3 bases, with 16 bases remaining between them. The CDR3 runs to 15 residues. The CDR3 reads CASSAGLGGGYEQYF. The CDR3 bases are TGTGCCAGCAGCGCTGGCCTTGGAGGGGGCTACGAGCAGTACTTC.

The chain recombines TRBV19 with TRBJ2-2; 10 nucleotides match TRBD1. After removal of 7 bases from V and 4 bases from J, the junction contained 9 bases not matched to a gene. Germline V lookup: CDR1 LNHDA, CDR2 SQIVND (reference sequence). There are 16 residues in the CDR3. DNA of the CDR3: TGTGCCAGTACCCCGGGACAGGGGACGACCACCGGGGAGCTGTTTTTT. Its protein product is CASTPGQGTTTGELFF.

This clonotype was seen a single time. One end of the junction is discordant with germline, which a read error may explain. CDR3 in DNA: TGTGCCGGCAGTGAGCGCTCTGGAAACACCGGGGAGCTGTTTTTT. This encodes CAGSERSGNTGELFF. The chain employs TRBV25-1 and TRBJ2-2; D unclear. The CDR3 totals 15 residues. Germline V gene data show CDR1 as MGHDK and CDR2 as SYGVNS.

The J gene is TRBJ2-7, the V gene TRBV29-1; D perhaps matches TRBD2 (6 bases). This CDR3 is 12 amino acids long. V was shortened by 7 bases and J by 3 bases, with 13 bases between the two germline ends. The V gene's germline CDR1 is SQVTM and CDR2 ANQGSEA. The CDR3 sequence is CSARDGDYEQYF. As DNA, the CDR3 is TGCAGCGCGCGGGACGGGGACTACGAGCAGTACTTC.

This clonotype has ten or more counts. The rearrangement joins TRBV7-2 to TRBJ1-3; D remains unclear. This CDR3 spans 16 amino acids. V lost 5 bases to trimming and J lost 2 bases, with 16 bases between them. CDR1 is SGHTA, CDR2 FQGNSA, per germline. The CDR3 sequence: CASSPSQGYPGNTIYF. DNA for the CDR3: TGTGCCAGCAGCCCCTCTCAAGGGTACCCTGGAAACACCATATATTTT.

With regard to this clonotype: A much larger clone sits a single nucleotide away, making a read error possible. The chain combines TRBV7-7 with TRBJ2-5; D may be TRBD1 or TRBD2 (5 bases each). CDR1 is SSHAT and CDR2 is FNYEAQ in the germline V gene (reference sequence). This CDR3 comprises 15 residues. In DNA, the CDR3 is TGTACCAGCAGCCCCGCTGGGGGTATCCAAGAGACCCAGTACTTC. It codes for CTSSPAGGIQETQYF. The whole variable domain, filled in from reference TRBV7-7 and TRBJ2-5, reads GAGVSQSPRYKVTKRGQDVTLRCDPISSHATLYWYQQALGQGPEFLTYFNYEAQPDKSGLPSDRFSAERPEGSISTLTIQRTEQRDSAMYRCTSSPAGGIQETQYFGPGTRLLVL.

The chain combines TRBV25-1 with TRBJ1-4, with D unclear. With 8 bases removed from V and 4 bases from J, the gap between germline ends came to 17 bases. Germline loops: CDR1 MGHDK, CDR2 SYGVNS. The CDR3 extends over 15 amino acids. The CDR3 nucleotides are TGTGCCAGCTCACCAAGAAGCGGGTTTAATGAAAAACTGTTTTTT. Translating it yields CASSPRSGFNEKLFF.

This clonotype was picked up many times. One junction end does not reproduce the germline sequence, and a read error may be involved. The V gene is TRBV9, the J gene TRBJ1-6; D call uncertain. CDR1 and CDR2 (germline): SGDLS, YYNGEE. The CDR3 sequence is 16 residues long. CDR3: CASTVDAGPYNSPLHF. In DNA form, the CDR3 reads TGTGCCAGCACCGTAGATGCAGGACCCTATAATTCACCCCTCCACTTT.

In this sample, this clonotype turned up many times. This rearrangement joins TRBV20-1 to TRBJ2-5, with 12 bases that match TRBD2. The trim removed 3 bases at V and 4 bases at J, leaving 18 bases unmatched. The germline V gene has CDR1 DFQATT and CDR2 SNEGSKA (reference sequence). This CDR3 is 19 amino acids long. The CDR3 DNA reads TGCAGTGCTAGGATCGAGGGGTCCCTAGCGGGAGGGCCTGGAGAGACCCAGTACTTC. Its translation: CSARIEGSLAGGPGETQYF.

On this clonotype: This could be a read error, since a much larger clone is one nucleotide away. The J gene is TRBJ2-2, the V gene TRBV19; possible D gene TRBD2, 6 bases. The germline gives CDR1 LNHDA, CDR2 SQIVND (reference sequence). The CDR3 runs 14 residues. Trimming cost V 3 bases and J 11 bases, with 16 bases left between them. The CDR3 nucleotides read TGTGCCAGTAGTATGGGACTTGTGCCCCGAGAGCTGTTTTTT. Its translation is CASSMGLVPRELFF.

V is TRBV5-1 and J is TRBJ1-1; D ambiguous. The CDR3 consists of 12 residues. Trimming took 0 bases from V and 6 from J, leaving 6 bases between them. Germline CDR1 reads SGHRS; CDR2 reads YFSETQ. The CDR3 loop is CASSLGPSEAFF. CDR3 sequence (DNA): TGCGCCAGCAGCTTGGGACCATCTGAAGCTTTCTTT.

Remarks on this clonotype: This could be a read error, since a much larger clone is one nucleotide away. The chain has TRBV29-1 and TRBJ1-1; weak D call: TRBD1 (6 bases). CDR1 is SQVTM and CDR2 is ANQGSEA in the germline V gene. Trimming took off 2 bases at V and 4 bases at J, with 14 bases between the two ends. CDR3 size: 14 residues. Here the CDR3 reads CSVETREGGTEAFF. DNA of the CDR3: TGCAGCGTTGAAACCCGAGAGGGGGGCACTGAAGCTTTCTTT. Drawing the rest from reference TRBV29-1 and TRBJ1-1, the complete variable domain is SAVISQKPSRDICQRGTSLTIQCQVDSQVTMMFWYRQQPGQSLTLIATANQGSEATYESGFVIDKFPISRPNLTFSTLTVSNMSPEDSSIYLCSVETREGGTEAFFGQGTRLTVV.

As regards this clonotype: Germline is not matched at one junction end, which may reflect a read error. The chain carries TRBV7-9 and TRBJ1-4; no definite D call. The germline V gene encodes CDR1 SEHNR and CDR2 FQNEAQ (reference sequence). This CDR3 has 14 residues. The CDR3 sequence is CASSLAQPNEELFF. The CDR3 DNA reads as TGTGCCAGCAGCTTGGCACAACCAAATGAAGAACTGTTTTTT.